This T cell receptor (beta chain) derives from a study of cytomegalovirus exposure and HLA in healthy donors. Study observations and caveats: A later analysis showed TCR association rates differing by HLA locus, peaking at DRB1 and lowest at HLA-C. Cytomegalovirus association was listed for about 180 TCR beta chains. CMV serostatus alone was available as immune exposure information.

Trimming left V 2 bases short and J 0 bases short, with 7 bases between. In germline, CDR1 is SGHRS, CDR2 YFSETQ. The CDR3 spans 14 residues. With 60 Vbeta and 13 Jbeta primers, the PCR was carried out. Authors' processing steps: There were 80 million or so unique TCR beta chains by a later count, and some 12 million of them were shared. TCRdb's copy holds only in-frame clones and misses some; the assay was immunoSEQ multiplex PCR. V, J and clone size were drawn from that table, and D and trimming were deduced from the DNA. The data contain some 200,000 clones, around three quarters of them singletons. As regards this clone: Its antigen is undetermined.

Sequencing was carried out using PBMCs. This receptor was obtained from a boy between 5 and 17 years old in good health and CMV-seronegative. This chain connects TRBV5-1 to TRBJ2-3, with D maybe TRBD1 (6 bases). In DNA, the CDR3 is TGCGCCAGCAGCTTAGGACAGAGCACAGATACGCAGTATTTT. It codes for CASSLGQSTDTQYF.